Sequencing of this T cell receptor beta chain was carried out in a study of T cells after yellow fever vaccination. Study findings and constraints: Researchers report a weaker secondary response that nonetheless peaked faster, day 5 versus 15.

V was cut by 4 bases and J by 9 bases, with 17 bases left in between. The germline V gene encodes CDR1 SGHRS and CDR2 YFSETQ. This CDR3 has 14 amino acids. The TCR cDNA carried a universal primer site and UMIs from 5'RACE template switching. One entry per CDR3 protein results from TCRdb running MiXCR on the 5' RACE reads. Of hundreds of thousands of distinct CDR3 sequences listed, approximately 4% were seen once; the top ten hold around 24%. The sample holds many counts of this clonotype. Its cognate antigen is unknown. The chain links TRBV5-1 to TRBJ2-1; a possible D gene is TRBD1 (7 bases). The receptor was derived from a man between 18 and 29 years old who received the YFV17D yellow fever vaccine. The input for sequencing was PBMCs, taken 5 days after the yellow fever booster vaccination. For the CDR3, the DNA is TGCGCCAGCAGCACTTACAGGGGAGGCAGTGAGCAGTTCTTC. Protein: CASSTYRGGSEQFF.